This TCR beta chain derives from a study of blood T cell repertoires in COVID-19. Whole-study context: Italy, Spain and the United States were the sources of the convalescent and acute COVID-19 samples. The analysed material was cDNA or gDNA that came from T cells, B-cell-depleted T cells, or PBMCs.

Cohorts were assigned according to the clinical history that participants reported. Profiled with immunoSEQ multiplex PCR; TCRdb holds only in-frame clones, not every one. Altogether roughly 160,000 clones are present, approximately 80% being singletons, with the ten largest covering 12%. The germline V gene has CDR1 LGHNA and CDR2 YSLEER. V was trimmed by 0 bases and J by 0 bases, leaving 9 bases between them. CDR3 length: 15 residues. The sequenced sample consisted of PBMCs or T cells enriched from blood (not recorded which). The chain carries TRBV4-3 and TRBJ2-7, with D perhaps matching TRBD2 (5 bases). The origin of this receptor is a man over 45 who had recovered from COVID-19. The CDR3 is CASSQDSSTSYEQYF. CDR3 coding DNA: TGCGCCAGCAGCCAAGATTCTAGCACCTCCTACGAGCAGTACTTC.